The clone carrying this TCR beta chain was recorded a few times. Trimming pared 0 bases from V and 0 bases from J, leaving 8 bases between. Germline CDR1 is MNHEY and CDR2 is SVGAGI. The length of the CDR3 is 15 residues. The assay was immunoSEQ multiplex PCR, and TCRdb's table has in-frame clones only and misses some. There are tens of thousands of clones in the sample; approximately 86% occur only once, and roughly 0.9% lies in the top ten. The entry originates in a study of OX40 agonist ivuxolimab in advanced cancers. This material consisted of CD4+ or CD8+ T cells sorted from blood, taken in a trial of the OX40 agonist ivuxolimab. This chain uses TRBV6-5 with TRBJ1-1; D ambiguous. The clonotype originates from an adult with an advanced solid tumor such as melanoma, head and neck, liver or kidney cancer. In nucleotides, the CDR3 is TGTGCCAGCAGTTACTCGACTGCCATGAACACTGAAGCTTTCTTT. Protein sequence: CASSYSTAMNTEAFF.